The sample holds many counts of the clone carrying this T cell receptor beta chain. Antigen unknown. TCRdb processed the 5' RACE reads anew with MiXCR; each CDR3 protein has one entry. The sample lists about 53,000 distinct CDR3 sequences; almost 25% were seen once. The V and J ends lost 4 bases and 4 bases respectively, with 19 bases between them. This CDR3 region has 17 residues. Germline V gives CDR1 MGHRA, CDR2 YSYEKL. Study-level points and caveats: Whole repertoires were not studied in the larger cohort, only one V-J beta rearrangement. Tumor memory CD4+ T cell TCR gene usage was found to cluster with blood and lymph node memory CD4+ cells and with lymph node naive CD4+ cells.

Naive CD4+ cells had CD25+ Tregs removed. The sequenced sample consisted of tumor-infiltrating naive CD4+ T cells sorted from the breast tumor. Described subset: naive CD4+ T cells, CD4+CD45RA+CD25-. This clonotype was sampled from a female donor with breast cancer. The V gene is TRBV4-1, the J gene TRBJ2-2; D possibly matches TRBD1 or TRBD2 (5 bases each). CDR3 residues: CASSPRGVRVPTGELFF. The CDR3 DNA sequence: TGCGCCAGCAGCCCTAGGGGAGTCAGGGTTCCCACCGGGGAGCTGTTTTTT.